The 32 T cell receptor beta chains below come from one sample, sequenced in a study of blood T cell repertoires in COVID-19. The protocol was immunoSEQ multiplex PCR, while the TCRdb copy is restricted to in-frame clones and leaves out a portion. Among approximately 150,000 clones, about 80% were seen once, and the ten largest hold under 2.5%. Sequencing was performed on peripheral blood. The receptor set was obtained from a man between 65 and 85 years old with acute or convalescent COVID-19.

The chain couples TRBV18 to TRBJ2-3; weak D call: TRBD2 (6 bases). The CDR3 length is 14 residues. V shed 3 bases and J shed 4 bases, with 11 bases lying between them. Germline V lookup: CDR1 KGHSH, CDR2 LQKENI. The CDR3: CASSPEGSADTQYF. As DNA, the CDR3 is TGTGCCAGCTCACCGGAGGGGTCAGCAGATACGCAGTATTTT. Full variable domain (outside the CDR3, taken from reference TRBV18 and TRBJ2-3): NAGVMQNPRHLVRRRGQEARLRCSPMKGHSHVYWYRQLPEEGLKFMVYLQKENIIDESGMPKERFSAEFPKEGPSILRIQQVVRGDSAAYFCASSPEGSADTQYFGPGTRLTVL.

The gene calls are TRBV6-1 and TRBJ2-7; possible D gene TRBD2, 5 bases. Germline CDR1 is MNHNS and CDR2 is SASEGT. V was pared by 3 bases and J by 2 bases, with 14 bases between. The CDR3 length is 15 residues. The CDR3 DNA is TGTGCCAGCAGTGACCAAGCGGAGATAACCTACGAGCAGTACTTC. Translation: CASSDQAEITYEQYF.

The CDR3 DNA follows: TGCGCCAGCAGCCGGGGGTTAGGTTTGGGCCTAGAGACCCAGTACTTC. This translates into CASSRGLGLGLETQYF. This chain joins TRBV5-1 and TRBJ2-5; possible D gene TRBD2, 6 bases. Germline lookup yields CDR1 SGHRS and CDR2 YFSETQ. With 4 bases removed from V and 4 bases from J, the gap between germline ends came to 20 bases. This CDR3 contains 16 residues.

The V and J genes are TRBV9 and TRBJ1-2; unclear D gene. Germline V gives CDR1 SGDLS, CDR2 YYNGEE. V lost 9 bases, J lost 8 bases, and 14 bases lay in between. The CDR3 contains 11 residues. CDR3 DNA sequence: TGTGCCAACCCCCCCTATCGGGGCTACACCTTC. Its translation is CANPPYRGYTF.

V is TRBV6-5 and J is TRBJ2-3; tentatively, D is TRBD2 (5 bases). The V gene's germline CDR1 is MNHEY and CDR2 SVGAGI. The V end lost 3 bases, the J end lost 0 bases, and 10 bases lay between the germline ends. The CDR3 totals 15 residues. The CDR3 DNA sequence: TGTGCCAGCAGTTATTATGGAGGAAGCACAGATACGCAGTATTTT. This translates into CASSYYGGSTDTQYF.

This rearrangement joins TRBV19 to TRBJ1-5; 7 bases fit TRBD1. This CDR3 has 16 amino acids. The J segment lost 0 bases and the V segment lost 2 bases, leaving 4 bases of the junction unmatched. The germline V gene encodes CDR1 LNHDA and CDR2 SQIVND (reference sequence). The CDR3: CASSIRGQYSNQPQHF. Here the CDR3 DNA reads TGTGCCAGTAGTATAAGGGGACAGTATAGCAATCAGCCCCAGCATTTT.

The rearrangement uses TRBV7-2 and TRBJ1-5, with D unresolved. Trimming removed 4 bases from V and 1 base from J, with 11 bases in between. The CDR3 is 15 residues long. The germline V gene has CDR1 SGHTA and CDR2 FQGNSA. The CDR3 sequence: CASSYATGSNQPQHF. The CDR3 DNA follows: TGTGCCAGCAGCTACGCGACCGGGAGCAATCAGCCCCAGCATTTT.

The rearrangement uses TRBV11-2 and TRBJ2-3; 8 bases agree with TRBD2. Germline V CDR1 and CDR2: SGHAT, FQNNGV. The CDR3 length is 14 residues. After removal of 1 base from V and 12 bases from J, the junction contained 9 bases not matched to a gene. The CDR3: CASSLVGGAALQYF. DNA of the CDR3: TGTGCCAGCAGCTTAGTCGGGGGGGCCGCCTTACAGTATTTT.

This rearrangement joins TRBV7-8 to TRBJ2-3, with TRBD2 matching over 7 bases. Germline V gene data show CDR1 as SGHVS and CDR2 as FQNEAQ. Trimming took 6 bases from V and 5 from J; bases not matched to a gene: 14. CDR3 length equals 16 residues. DNA of the CDR3: TGTGCCAGCAGTTTGACAGCGGGATCCCCGGGAGATACGCAGTATTTT. Its translation is CASSLTAGSPGDTQYF. Using reference TRBV7-8 and TRBJ2-3 for the parts outside the CDR3, the full variable domain is GAGVSQSPRYKVAKRGQDVALRCDPISGHVSLFWYQQALGQGPEFLTYFQNEAQLDKSGLPSDRFFAERPEGSVSTLKIQRTQQEDSAVYLCASSLTAGSPGDTQYFGPGTRLTVL.

The chain links TRBV7-9 to TRBJ1-4; 8 nucleotides align to TRBD1. The trim removed 8 bases at V and 8 bases at J, leaving 10 bases unmatched. Germline V CDR1 and CDR2: SEHNR, FQNEAQ (reference sequence). This CDR3 contains 14 residues. CDR3 coding DNA: TGTGCCAGCGGGTCGGACAGGGAAGGGGAAAAACTGTTTTTT. Its translation is CASGSDREGEKLFF.

J is TRBJ2-7 and V is TRBV28; possible D gene TRBD2, 6 bases. In germline, CDR1 is MDHEN, CDR2 SYDVKM. Deletions cut 3 bases from V and 3 bases from J, with 18 bases between. The CDR3 loop spans 16 amino acids. The CDR3 DNA reads as TGTGCCAGCAGTTTGGGTGTGTCTTCGGGGGACTACGAGCAGTACTTC. It encodes CASSLGVSSGDYEQYF.

J is TRBJ2-2 and V is TRBV11-2; the match to TRBD2 covers 8 bases. Germline CDR1 reads SGHAT; CDR2 reads FQNNGV. Trimming took 10 bases from V and 6 from J; bases not matched to a gene: 10. The CDR3 spans 14 residues. For the CDR3, the DNA is TGTGCCACGGGGGGGTATGATGTGTCCGGGGAGCTGTTTTTT. Its protein is CATGGYDVSGELFF.

CDR3 bases: TGTGCCAGCTCACCACGGGGGCGCGGCGACGAGCAGTACTTC. Amino acid sequence: CASSPRGRGDEQYF. The rearrangement joins TRBV18 to TRBJ2-7; a weak D match, TRBD1 (6 bases). V was clipped by 1 base and J by 5 bases, with 12 bases between them. This CDR3 is built from 14 residues. Germline loops: CDR1 KGHSH, CDR2 LQKENI.

This rearrangement joins TRBV19 to TRBJ2-3, with D hard to call. The CDR3 contains 13 residues. V was pared by 2 bases and J by 1 base, with 4 bases between. Germline-derived CDR1 and CDR2 are LNHDA and SQIVND (reference sequence). The CDR3 coding sequence is TGTGCCAGTAGTATACTTGGCACAGATACGCAGTATTTT. It encodes CASSILGTDTQYF.

The CDR3 loop is CASSGLTVLRTYEQYF. CDR3 in DNA: TGCGCCAGCAGTGGTTTGACAGTCCTAAGAACCTACGAGCAGTACTTC. The chain combines TRBV10-1 with TRBJ2-7; weak D call: TRBD1 (5 bases). The ends were cut back, 4 bases at V and 2 bases at J, with 18 bases in the middle. This CDR3 is built from 16 residues. Germline V lookup: CDR1 WNHNN, CDR2 SYGVQD (reference sequence).

This clone was picked up a small number of times. The rearrangement links TRBV3-1 (or the pseudogene TRBV3-2) to TRBJ1-2; D possibly corresponds to TRBD1 (5 bases). CDR1 and CDR2 from the germline V gene are LGHDT and YNNKEL (reference sequence). This CDR3 comprises 13 residues. The germline V and J ends were trimmed by 4 bases and 8 bases, with 14 bases remaining between them. The CDR3 DNA reads as TGTGCCAGCAGCCTCGTGGGGCAAACCGGCTACACCTTC. It is translated as CASSLVGQTGYTF.

This chain uses TRBV12-3 or TRBV12-4 with TRBJ1-2; D is ambiguous. The germline V and J ends were trimmed by 0 bases and 7 bases, with 6 bases remaining between them. CDR3 length: 12 amino acids. This CDR3 is CASSLAPVGYTF. For the CDR3, the DNA is TGTGCCAGCAGTTTAGCGCCGGTTGGCTACACCTTC.

The chain carries TRBV5-4 and TRBJ2-7, with 9 bases identical to TRBD1. After removal of 4 bases from V and 8 bases from J, the junction contained 13 bases not matched to a gene. This CDR3 comprises 15 residues. Looked up from germline, CDR1 is SGHNT and CDR2 is YYREEE (reference sequence). CDR3 bases: TGTGCCAGCAGCCTCTTCCGGGACAGGGAAGCTCAGCAGTACTTC. Translated, it gives CASSLFRDREAQQYF.

The rearrangement links TRBV10-2 to TRBJ2-5; 9 nucleotides agree with TRBD1. Per germline, CDR1 WSHSY and CDR2 SAAADI. V shed 6 bases, J shed 5 bases, and the junction held 7 bases outside the gene matches. The CDR3 has 14 residues. CDR3 nucleotide sequence: TGCGCCAGCAGGAACAGGGGGCGAAAGGAGACCCAGTACTTC. Residues: CASRNRGRKETQYF.

V and J are TRBV6-5 and TRBJ2-2; 7 bases fit TRBD2. CDR1 and CDR2 from the germline V gene are MNHEY and SVGAGI. The CDR3 extends over 16 amino acids. V was clipped by 2 bases and J by 3 bases; unmatched bases: 6. The CDR3 nucleotides are TGTGCCAGCAGTTACCGCGGGAGCAGGGACACCGGGGAGCTGTTTTTT. Translation gives CASSYRGSRDTGELFF.

The chain combines TRBV18 with TRBJ1-1, with D possibly being TRBD1 (5 bases). There are 17 residues in the CDR3. The V end was cut by 3 bases, the J end by 3 bases, with 20 bases between. CDR1 KGHSH and CDR2 LQKENI come from the germline V gene. For the CDR3, the DNA is TGTGCCAGCTCACCTCTAGGGACTCTCCGTCCGGACACTGAAGCTTTCTTT. This gives the protein CASSPLGTLRPDTEAFF.

The rearrangement uses TRBV5-8 and TRBJ2-5; weak D call: TRBD1 (5 bases). Germline V gene lookup returns CDR1 SGHTS and CDR2 YDEGEE. The length of the CDR3 is 15 residues. Trimming removed 4 bases from V and 5 bases from J, with 18 bases in between. As DNA, the CDR3 is TGTGCCAGCAGCCCCGGTGAGGCAGGGTTGGAGACCCAGTACTTC. This sequence encodes CASSPGEAGLETQYF.

The chain employs TRBV5-1 and TRBJ1-3; the D is unclear. Germline CDR1 reads SGHRS; CDR2 reads YFSETQ. V lost 0 bases and J 0 bases, leaving 13 bases between the germline ends. The CDR3 contains 17 residues. The CDR3 loop reads CASSLAAGSFSGNTIYF. CDR3 coding DNA: TGCGCCAGCAGCTTGGCGGCAGGATCCTTCTCTGGAAACACCATATATTTT.

The J gene is TRBJ2-1, the V gene TRBV12-3 or TRBV12-4; D gene ambiguous. The CDR3 runs to 13 residues. Trimming left V 6 bases short and J 3 bases short, with 9 bases between. The CDR3 loop reads CASSRYYYNEQFF. The CDR3 region has the DNA TGTGCCAGCAGCCGTTACTACTACAATGAGCAGTTCTTC.

This chain uses TRBV13 with TRBJ2-3; 7 bases fit TRBD2. V was clipped by 5 bases and J by 0 bases; unmatched bases: 5. Germline CDR1 reads PRHDT; CDR2 reads FYEKMQ (reference sequence). The CDR3 covers 15 residues. The CDR3 protein is CASSTTSVSTDTQYF. The CDR3, as DNA: TGTGCCAGCAGCACCACTAGCGTAAGCACAGATACGCAGTATTTT.

V usage is TRBV4-1 and J usage is TRBJ2-1; TRBD1 aligns across 11 bases. Germline V gives CDR1 MGHRA, CDR2 YSYEKL. J lost 4 bases, V lost 3 bases, and 8 bases had no gene match. The CDR3 is 17 residues long. The CDR3 reads CASSHLGTGGIYNEQFF. The CDR3 DNA sequence: TGCGCCAGCAGCCACCTAGGGACAGGGGGAATATACAATGAGCAGTTCTTC.

The chain has TRBV10-3 and TRBJ1-2; D ambiguous. The CDR3 has 11 amino acids. The V gene lost 3 bases and the J gene lost 7 bases, with 6 bases spanning the gap. Germline-derived CDR1 and CDR2 are ENHRY and SYGVKD. CDR3 amino acids: CAISDEGGYTF. CDR3 sequence (DNA): TGTGCCATCAGTGACGAGGGTGGCTACACCTTC.

The chain employs TRBV6-1 and TRBJ1-2; D is perhaps TRBD1 (5 bases). V dropped 2 bases and J dropped 6 bases, with 7 bases sitting between them. Germline values: CDR1 MNHNS, CDR2 SASEGT. There are 12 residues in the CDR3. The CDR3 nucleotides read TGTGCCAGCAGTGAATGGGGGGATGGCTACACCTTC. Protein product: CASSEWGDGYTF.

The chain links TRBV28 to TRBJ2-7, with 7 bases identical to TRBD1. The V segment lost 3 bases and the J segment 2 bases; nucleotides outside the gene matches: 4. This CDR3 has 14 amino acids. Germline loops: CDR1 MDHEN, CDR2 SYDVKM. CDR3 residues: CASSFRGQAYEQYF. The CDR3, as DNA: TGTGCCAGCAGTTTTAGGGGGCAGGCCTACGAGCAGTACTTC. Filled out from reference TRBV28 and TRBJ2-7, the complete variable domain reads DVKVTQSSRYLVKRTGEKVFLECVQDMDHENMFWYRQDPGLGLRLIYFSYDVKMKEKGDIPEGYSVSREKKERFSLILESASTNQTSMYLCASSFRGQAYEQYFGPGTRLTVT.

This clone was counted a few times. The chain employs TRBV9 and TRBJ2-5, with D maybe TRBD1 (5 bases). From germline, CDR1 is SGDLS and CDR2 YYNGEE. Trimming shortened V by 4 bases and J by 5 bases, and 18 bases separated the two germline ends. CDR3 length: 15 residues. CDR3 sequence reads: CASSPLDTQGETQYF. The CDR3 region has the DNA TGTGCCAGCAGCCCACTGGACACCCAAGGGGAGACCCAGTACTTC.

The chain uses TRBV5-1 and TRBJ1-1; a weak D match, TRBD1 (5 bases). The CDR3 sequence is 13 residues long. The germline V gene encodes CDR1 SGHRS and CDR2 YFSETQ. V was cut by 7 bases and J by 1 base, with 11 bases left in between. CDR3 loop: CASCLGQNTEAFF. In DNA, the CDR3 is TGCGCCAGCTGCCTGGGGCAGAACACTGAAGCTTTCTTT.

The V and J genes are TRBV18 and TRBJ1-3, with D unclear. V lost 4 bases to trimming and J lost 0 bases, with 10 bases between them. Germline V lookup: CDR1 KGHSH, CDR2 LQKENI. The CDR3 runs 15 residues. The CDR3 bases are TGTGCCAGCTCACTGGACTTCGGCTCTGGAAACACCATATATTTT. It yields the protein CASSLDFGSGNTIYF.